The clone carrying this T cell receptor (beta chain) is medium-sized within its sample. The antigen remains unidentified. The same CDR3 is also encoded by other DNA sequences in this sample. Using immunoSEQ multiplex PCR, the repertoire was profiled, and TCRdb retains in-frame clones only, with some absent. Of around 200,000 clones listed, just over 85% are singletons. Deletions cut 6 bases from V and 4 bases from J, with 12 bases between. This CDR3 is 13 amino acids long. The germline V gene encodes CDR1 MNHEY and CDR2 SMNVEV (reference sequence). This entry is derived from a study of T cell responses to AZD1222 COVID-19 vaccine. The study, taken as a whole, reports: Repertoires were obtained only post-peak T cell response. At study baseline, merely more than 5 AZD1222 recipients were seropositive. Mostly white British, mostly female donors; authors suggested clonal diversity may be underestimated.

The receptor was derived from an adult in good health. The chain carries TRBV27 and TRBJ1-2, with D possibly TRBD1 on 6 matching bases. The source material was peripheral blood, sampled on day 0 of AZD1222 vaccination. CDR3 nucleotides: TGTGCCAGCAGCCTCGGGGGCCTCTATGGCTACACCTTC. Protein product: CASSLGGLYGYTF.